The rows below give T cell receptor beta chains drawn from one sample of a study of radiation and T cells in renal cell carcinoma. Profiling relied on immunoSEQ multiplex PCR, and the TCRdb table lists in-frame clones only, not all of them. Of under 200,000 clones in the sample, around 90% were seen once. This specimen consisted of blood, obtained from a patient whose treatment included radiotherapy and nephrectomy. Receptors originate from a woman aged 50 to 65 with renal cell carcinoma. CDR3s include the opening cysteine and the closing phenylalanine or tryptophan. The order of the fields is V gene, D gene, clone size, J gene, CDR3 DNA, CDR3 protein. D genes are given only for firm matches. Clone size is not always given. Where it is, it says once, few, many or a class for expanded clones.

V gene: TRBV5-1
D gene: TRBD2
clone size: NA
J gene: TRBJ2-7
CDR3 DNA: TGCGCCAGCAGCGCGACTAGCGGACCTCACGAGCAGTACTTC
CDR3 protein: CASSATSGPHEQYF

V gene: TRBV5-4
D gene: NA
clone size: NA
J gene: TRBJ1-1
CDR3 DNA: TGTGCCAGCAGCCCCCGGGCCCTCGCTTCGAACACTGAAGCTTTCTTT
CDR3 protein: CASSPRALASNTEAFF

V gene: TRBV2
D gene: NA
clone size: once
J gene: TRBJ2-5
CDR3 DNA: TGCCTCCAAGGGGGGGTGAGGAAAGAGACCCAGTACTTC
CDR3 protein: CLQGGVRKETQYF

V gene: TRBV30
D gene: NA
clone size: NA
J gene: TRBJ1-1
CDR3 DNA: TGTGCCTGGAGTCCGGGCGATAGGGCTTTCTTT
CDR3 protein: CAWSPGDRAFF

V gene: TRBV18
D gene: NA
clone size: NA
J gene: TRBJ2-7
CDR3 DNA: TGTGCCAGCTCACCATCCCCGACGGAGGCCTACGAGCAGTACTTC
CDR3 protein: CASSPSPTEAYEQYF

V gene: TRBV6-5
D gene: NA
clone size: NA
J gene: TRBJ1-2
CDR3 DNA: TGTGCCAGCAGGGGACTTTATGGCTACACCTTC
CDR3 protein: CASRGLYGYTF

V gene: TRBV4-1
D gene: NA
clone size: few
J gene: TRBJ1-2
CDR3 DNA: TGCGCCAGCAGCCAAGTGGAGGGTTTAGGATATGGCTACACCTTC
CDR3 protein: CASSQVEGLGYGYTF

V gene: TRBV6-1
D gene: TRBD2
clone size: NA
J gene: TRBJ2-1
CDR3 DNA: TGTGCCAGCAGTGTTAGCGGGGAACCCTCCTACAATGAGCAGTTCTTC
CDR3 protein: CASSVSGEPSYNEQFF

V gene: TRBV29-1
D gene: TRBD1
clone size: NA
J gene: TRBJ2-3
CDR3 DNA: TGCAGCGTTTCCGGGACAGTTACTAGCACAGATACGCAGTATTTT
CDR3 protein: CSVSGTVTSTDTQYF

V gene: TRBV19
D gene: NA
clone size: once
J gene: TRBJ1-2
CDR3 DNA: TGTGCCAGTAGTCCGCCGTGGGGGCTCGACTATGGCTACACCTTC
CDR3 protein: CASSPPWGLDYGYTF

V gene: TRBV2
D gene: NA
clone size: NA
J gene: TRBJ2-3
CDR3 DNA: TGTGCCAGCAGTGAAGCCCCCCCAACAGGGAAAGATACGCAGTATTTT
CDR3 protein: CASSEAPPTGKDTQYF

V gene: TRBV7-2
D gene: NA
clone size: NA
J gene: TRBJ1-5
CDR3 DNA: TGTGCCAGCAGCTTAACGGTTGGGAATCAGCCCCAGCATTTT
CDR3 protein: CASSLTVGNQPQHF

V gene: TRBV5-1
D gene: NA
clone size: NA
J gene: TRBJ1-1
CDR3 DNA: TGCGCCAGCAGCTTGGGACAGACTAACACTGAAGCTTTCTTT
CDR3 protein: CASSLGQTNTEAFF

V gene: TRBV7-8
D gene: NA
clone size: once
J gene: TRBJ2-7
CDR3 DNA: TGTGCCAGCAGCTTAGGAGGGACATACTACGAGCAGTACTTC
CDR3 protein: CASSLGGTYYEQYF

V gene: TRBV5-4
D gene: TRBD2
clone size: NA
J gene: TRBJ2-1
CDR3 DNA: TGTGCCAGCAGTTCCCGTTTTGGGGGGGGGAACAATGAGCAGTTCTTC
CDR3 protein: CASSSRFGGGNNEQFF

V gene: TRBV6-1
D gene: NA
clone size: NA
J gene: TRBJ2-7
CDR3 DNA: TGTGCCAGCAGTGAAAATCTCTCAGGGCGGATCGGCAACGAGCAGTACTTC
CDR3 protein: CASSENLSGRIGNEQYF

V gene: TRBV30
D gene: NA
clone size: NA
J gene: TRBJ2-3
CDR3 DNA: TGTGCCCAGCCCTTACCCGGGATCTCCCCTCCAGATACGCAGTATTTT
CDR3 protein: CAQPLPGISPPDTQYF

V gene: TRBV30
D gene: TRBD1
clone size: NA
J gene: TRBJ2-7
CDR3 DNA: TGTGCCTGGAGCAGAGCTCCGGGACAGGGGTTGCGAGGGTACGAGCAGTACTTC
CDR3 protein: CAWSRAPGQGLRGYEQYF

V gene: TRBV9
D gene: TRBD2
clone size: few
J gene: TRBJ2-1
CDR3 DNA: TGTGCCAGCAGCGCCCGACTAGCGGGGGGGGAAAAATACAATGAGCAGTTCTTC
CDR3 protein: CASSARLAGGEKYNEQFF

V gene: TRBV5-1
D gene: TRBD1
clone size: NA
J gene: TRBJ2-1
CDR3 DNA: TGCGCCAGCAGCCTGGGACAGGGGAGCTACAATGAGCAGTTCTTC
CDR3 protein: CASSLGQGSYNEQFF

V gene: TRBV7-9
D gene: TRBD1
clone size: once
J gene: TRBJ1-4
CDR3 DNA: TGTGCCAGCAGCTTCTTTCGCACAGGGGATGAAAAACTGTTTTTT
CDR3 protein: CASSFFRTGDEKLFF

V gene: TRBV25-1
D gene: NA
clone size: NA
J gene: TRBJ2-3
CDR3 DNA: TGTGCCAGCAGGGAGGCAGGGACGCAGTATTTT
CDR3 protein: CASREAGTQYF

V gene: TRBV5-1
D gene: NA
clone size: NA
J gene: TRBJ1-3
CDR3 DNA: TGCGCCAGCAGTTCGGGGGCTTTCGGAAACACCATATATTTT
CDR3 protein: CASSSGAFGNTIYF

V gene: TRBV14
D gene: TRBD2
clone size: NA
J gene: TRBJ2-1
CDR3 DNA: TGTGCCAGCAGCCAAGTCGGACTAGGGGCGCAGTTCTTC
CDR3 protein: CASSQVGLGAQFF

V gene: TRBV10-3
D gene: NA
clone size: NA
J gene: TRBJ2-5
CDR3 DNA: TGTGCCATCAGTGGTTCAGGGAATCAAGAGACCCAGTACTTC
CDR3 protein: CAISGSGNQETQYF

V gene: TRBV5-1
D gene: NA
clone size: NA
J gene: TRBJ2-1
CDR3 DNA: TGCGCCAGCAGCTTGGCCGGGTCCTCCTACAATGAGCAGTTCTTC
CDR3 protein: CASSLAGSSYNEQFF

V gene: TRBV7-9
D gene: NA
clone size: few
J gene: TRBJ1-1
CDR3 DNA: TGTGCCAGCAGCTTAGGAGTGGCTCGGGCTTTCTTT
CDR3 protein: CASSLGVARAFF

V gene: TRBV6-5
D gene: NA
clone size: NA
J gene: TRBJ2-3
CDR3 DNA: TGTGCCAGCAGTTACCGGCGGGGACTGAACACAGATACGCAGTATTTT
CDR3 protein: CASSYRRGLNTDTQYF

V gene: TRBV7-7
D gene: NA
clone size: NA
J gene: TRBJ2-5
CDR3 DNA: TGTGCTAGCAGCCTTTACCTTGACCAAAAAGAGACCCAGTACTTC
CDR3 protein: CASSLYLDQKETQYF

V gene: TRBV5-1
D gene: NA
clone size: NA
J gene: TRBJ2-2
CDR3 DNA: TGCGCCAGCAGCTGGGGGCCCAACACCGGGGAGCTGTTTTTT
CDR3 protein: CASSWGPNTGELFF

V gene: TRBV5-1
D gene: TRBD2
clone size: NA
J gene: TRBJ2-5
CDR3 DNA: TGCGCCAGCAGCTTGGGAGGTAGCGGGGTCCAAGAGACCCAGTACTTC
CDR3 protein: CASSLGGSGVQETQYF

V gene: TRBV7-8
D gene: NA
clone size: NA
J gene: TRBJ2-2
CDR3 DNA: TGTGCCAGCAGCTCCTCAGGGGCCGTCGATGCCGGGGAGCTGTTTTTT
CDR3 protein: CASSSSGAVDAGELFF

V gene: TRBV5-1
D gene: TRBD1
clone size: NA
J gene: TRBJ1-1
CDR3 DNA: TGCGCCAGCAGCAGCCTAGGGACAGCGAACACTGAAGCTTTCTTT
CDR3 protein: CASSSLGTANTEAFF

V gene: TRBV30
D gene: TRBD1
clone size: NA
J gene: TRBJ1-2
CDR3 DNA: TGTGCCTGGAACACCCAGGGGGCGCATGGCTACACCTTC
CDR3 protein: CAWNTQGAHGYTF

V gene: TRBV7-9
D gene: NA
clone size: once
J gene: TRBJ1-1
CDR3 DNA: TGTGCCAGCAGCGCACCCCGGGGGCCGAACACTGAAGCTTTCTTT
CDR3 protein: CASSAPRGPNTEAFF

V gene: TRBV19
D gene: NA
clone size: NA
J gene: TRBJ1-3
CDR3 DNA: TGTGCCAGTAGTATGACCGCTGGAAACACCATATATTTT
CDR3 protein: CASSMTAGNTIYF

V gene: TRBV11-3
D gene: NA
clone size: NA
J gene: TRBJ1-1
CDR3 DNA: TGTGCCAGCAGCTTAAGAGGAGCGAACACTGAAGCTTTCTTT
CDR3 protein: CASSLRGANTEAFF

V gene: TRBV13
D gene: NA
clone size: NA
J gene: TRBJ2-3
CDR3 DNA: TGTGCCAGCAGCGGAGAACTAGAGGAGGGAACAGATACGCAGTATTTT
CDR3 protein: CASSGELEEGTDTQYF

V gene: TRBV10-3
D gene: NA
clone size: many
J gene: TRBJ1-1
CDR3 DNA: TGTGCCATCAGGACAGCTACCGGTGAAGCTTTCTTT
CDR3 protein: CAIRTATGEAFF

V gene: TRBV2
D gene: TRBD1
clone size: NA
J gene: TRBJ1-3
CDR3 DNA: TGTGCCAGCGCCCAGGGACAGGGGGGAGGAAACACCATATATTTT
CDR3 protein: CASAQGQGGGNTIYF

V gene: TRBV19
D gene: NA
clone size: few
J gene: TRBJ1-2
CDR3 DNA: TGTGCCAGTAGTATAGGGGGCGGATTTAACTATGGCTACACCTTC
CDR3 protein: CASSIGGGFNYGYTF

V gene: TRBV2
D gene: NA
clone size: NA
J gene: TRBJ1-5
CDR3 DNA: TGTGCCAGCAGTGCTGCTTATAGCAATCAGCCCCAGCATTTT
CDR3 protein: CASSAAYSNQPQHF

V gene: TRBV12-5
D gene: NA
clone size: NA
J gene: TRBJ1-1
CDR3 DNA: TGTGCTAGTGGTTTCCTTGAGCGGGGGCAGAAGGGTGAAGCTTTCTTT
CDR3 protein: CASGFLERGQKGEAFF

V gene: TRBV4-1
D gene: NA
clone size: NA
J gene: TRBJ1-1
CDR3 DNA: TGCGCCAGCAGCCAAGACGGGGCCGCCATTATGAACACTGAAGCTTTCTTT
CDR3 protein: CASSQDGAAIMNTEAFF

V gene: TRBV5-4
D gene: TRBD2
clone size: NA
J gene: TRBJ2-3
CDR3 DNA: TGTGCCAGCAGCTTGAGAATAGCGGGGGGACTTATGAGCACAGATACGCAGTATTTT
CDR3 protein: CASSLRIAGGLMSTDTQYF

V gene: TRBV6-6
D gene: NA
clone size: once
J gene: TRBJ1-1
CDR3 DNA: TGTGCCAGCAGTTTTGACAGCTTGAACACTGAAGCTTTCTTT
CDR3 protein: CASSFDSLNTEAFF

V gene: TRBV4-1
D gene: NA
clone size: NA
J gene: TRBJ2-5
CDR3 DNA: TGCGCCAGCAGCTATAAACTGAAAGAGACCCAGTACTTC
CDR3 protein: CASSYKLKETQYF

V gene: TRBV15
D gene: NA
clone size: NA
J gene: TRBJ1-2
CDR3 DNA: TGTGCCACCAGCAGAGATTCCCAGGCGTATGGCTACACCTTC
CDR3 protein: CATSRDSQAYGYTF

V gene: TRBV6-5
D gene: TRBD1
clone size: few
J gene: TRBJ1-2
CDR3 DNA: TGTGCCAGCAACGACAGGGATCATGGCTACACCTTC
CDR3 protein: CASNDRDHGYTF

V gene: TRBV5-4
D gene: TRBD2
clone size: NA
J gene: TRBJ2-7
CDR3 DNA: TGTGCCAGCAGCCTAGGTAGCGGGTACGAGCAGTACTTC
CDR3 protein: CASSLGSGYEQYF